This TCR beta chain was identified during a study of blood T cell repertoires in COVID-19. Study summary: PBMCs, B-cell-depleted T cells, or T cells provided the cDNA or gDNA that made up the material.

The junction had 7 bases not matched to a gene; V was cut back by 4 bases and J by 9 bases. The CDR3 consists of 15 residues. The germline V gene has CDR1 LGHDT and CDR2 YNNKEL (reference sequence). Per the authors' pipeline: Scientists estimated how many nucleated cells there were by amplifying reference gene primers. Generated by immunoSEQ multiplex PCR, the TCRdb table keeps only in-frame clones and is missing some. The V and J calls and the clone size are those of that table, but D and trimming were determined from the DNA. The sample carries about 190,000 clones, 70% to 85% recorded once. The clonotype was recovered from a man aged 50 to 59 who had recovered from COVID-19. V is TRBV3-1 (or the pseudogene TRBV3-2) and J is TRBJ2-2, with 11 positions matching TRBD1. Sequencing was performed on peripheral blood. CDR3 amino acids: CASSPGQGAARELFF. CDR3 DNA: TGTGCCAGCAGCCCTGGACAGGGGGCGGCCCGGGAGCTGTTTTTT.